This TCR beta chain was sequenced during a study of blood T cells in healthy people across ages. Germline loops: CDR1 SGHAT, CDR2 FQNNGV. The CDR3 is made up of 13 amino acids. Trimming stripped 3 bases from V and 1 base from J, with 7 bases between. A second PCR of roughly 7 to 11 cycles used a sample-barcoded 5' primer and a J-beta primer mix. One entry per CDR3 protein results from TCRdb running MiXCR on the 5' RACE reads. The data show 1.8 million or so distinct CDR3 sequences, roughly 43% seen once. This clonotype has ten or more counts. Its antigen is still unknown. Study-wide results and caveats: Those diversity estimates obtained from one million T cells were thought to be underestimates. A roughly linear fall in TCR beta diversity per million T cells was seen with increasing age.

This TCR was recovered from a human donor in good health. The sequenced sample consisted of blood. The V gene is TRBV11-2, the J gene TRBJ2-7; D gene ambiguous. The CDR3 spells CASSFSLSYEQYF. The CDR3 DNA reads TGTGCCAGCAGCTTTAGTCTATCCTACGAGCAGTACTTC.